Listed below are T cell receptor beta chains from one sample, sequenced in a study of Graves' ophthalmopathy and Graves' hyperthyroidism. TCRdb analysed the multiplex PCR reads with MiXCR anew, one entry per CDR3 protein. The sample has fewer than 250,000 distinct CDR3 sequences, 25% to 35% seen once; the top ten hold 9.1%. The source material was peripheral blood. These receptors originate from a man aged 50-60 years with Graves' ophthalmopathy. Each CDR3 is given with its conserved first and last residue.

TRBJ2-5 TRBV28 CASTTSGRDQETQYF
TRBJ1-2 TRBV7-9 CASSLGSGEPGYTF
TRBJ2-2 TRBV7-3 CASSTGAELFF
TRBJ2-5 TRBV18 CASSPGGETQYF
TRBJ1-1 TRBV12-3/TRBV12-4 CASRISGLPNTEAFF
TRBJ1-5 TRBV12-3/TRBV12-4 CASRRGQNNQPQHF
TRBJ1-2 TRBV27 CASSYSESYGYTF
TRBJ2-7 TRBV5-1 CASSSITGYEQYF
TRBJ2-5 TRBV12-3/TRBV12-4 CASNLGAEETQYF
TRBJ1-2 TRBV5-1 CASSPDRGYNYGYTF
TRBJ1-5 TRBV4-1 CASSRLPPQGYSNQPQHF
TRBJ2-7 TRBV6-5 CASSYSTVTYEQYF
TRBJ2-5 TRBV7-8 CASSYAAGQETQYF
TRBJ2-5 TRBV11-2 CASSPDPLKTQYF
TRBJ2-2 TRBV5-1 CASSKLAVTGELFF
TRBJ2-7 TRBV6-1 CASIGRVAGEFEQYF
TRBJ1-3 TRBV6-1 CAIRLSGNTIYF
TRBJ2-5 TRBV20-1 CSASGQLQETQYF
TRBJ1-2 TRBV29-1 CSVEDPQGNYGYTF
TRBJ2-5 TRBV7-3 CASSLGPLGTQYF
TRBJ1-1 TRBV20-1 CSARVRGGNTEAFF
TRBJ2-5 TRBV29-1 CSVGDRGQETQYF
TRBJ2-2 TRBV12-3/TRBV12-4 CASSLRPGGRTGELFF